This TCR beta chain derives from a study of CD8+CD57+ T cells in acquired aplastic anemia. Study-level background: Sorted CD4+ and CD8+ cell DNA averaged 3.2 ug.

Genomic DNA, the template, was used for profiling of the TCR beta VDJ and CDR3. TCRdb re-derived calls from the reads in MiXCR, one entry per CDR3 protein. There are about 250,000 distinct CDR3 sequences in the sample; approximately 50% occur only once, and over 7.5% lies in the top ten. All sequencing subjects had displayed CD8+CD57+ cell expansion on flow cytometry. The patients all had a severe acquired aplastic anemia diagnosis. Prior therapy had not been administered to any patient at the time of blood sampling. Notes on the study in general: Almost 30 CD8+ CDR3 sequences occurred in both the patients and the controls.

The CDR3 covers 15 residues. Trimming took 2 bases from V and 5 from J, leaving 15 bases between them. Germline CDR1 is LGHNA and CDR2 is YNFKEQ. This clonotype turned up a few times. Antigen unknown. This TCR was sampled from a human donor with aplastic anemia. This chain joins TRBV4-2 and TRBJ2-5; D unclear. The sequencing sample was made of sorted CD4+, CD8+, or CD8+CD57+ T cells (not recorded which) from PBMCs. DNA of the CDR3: TGTGCCAGCAGCCAACCCGGTTTTGCGGACGAGACCCAGTACTTC. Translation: CASSQPGFADETQYF.